This T cell receptor beta chain was retrieved from a study of T cell responses to AZD1222 COVID-19 vaccine. Study-wide results and limits: The repertoires were collected only after the peak T cell response.

For this clone: Its antigen is unknown.

Profiled with immunoSEQ multiplex PCR; TCRdb holds only in-frame clones, not every one. The sample includes about 110,000 clones, roughly nine tenths seen only once; the top ten take less than 6%. This CDR3 is 16 amino acids long. Germline-derived CDR1 and CDR2 are LGHDT and YNNKEL (reference sequence). The J segment lost 2 bases and the V segment lost 4 bases, leaving 8 bases of the junction unmatched. The chain links TRBV3-1 (or the pseudogene TRBV3-2) to TRBJ2-5; 9 bases align to TRBD2. The sequences come from peripheral blood, collected 28 days after the second AZD1222 dose. The source of this sequence is an adult who received the AZD1222 COVID-19 vaccine. This chain's CDR3 is CASSLGRTSEQETQYF. The DNA for the CDR3 is TGTGCCAGCAGCCTGGGGCGGACTAGCGAACAAGAGACCCAGTACTTC.